The present TCR beta chain was sequenced within a study of blood T cells in healthy people across ages. Germline CDR1 and CDR2: SGHRS and YFSETQ. This CDR3 has 11 residues. Each donor supplied around 9.9 milliliters of peripheral blood. This clonotype appeared a few times. Given a much more abundant clone one base away, this may be a read error. Combining a sample-barcoded 5' primer with a J-beta primer mix, a second PCR ran for 7 to 11 cycles. A single record per CDR3 protein comes from TCRdb applying MiXCR to the 5' RACE reads. Of around 800,000 distinct CDR3 sequences in the sample, roughly 24% are singletons; the top ten hold 3%. The same sample was also used in a study of T cells of mothers and their children. According to that study: Study donors consisted of three healthy Caucasian mothers and their six children. There were over 8 million TCR beta CDR3 reads from each mother and about 3 million from each child. Overlap measured in related mother-child pairs was slightly, non-significantly higher than in unrelated pairs.

The origin of this receptor is a boy younger than 18 in good health. This rearrangement joins TRBV5-1 to TRBJ2-5; D gene uncertain. The sequencing sample was made of blood. CDR3 coding DNA: TGCGCCAGCAGCAACCAAGAGGCCCAGTACTTC. It yields the protein CASSNQEAQYF. Full variable domain (missing parts from reference TRBV5-1 and TRBJ2-5): KAGVTQTPRYLIKTRGQQVTLSCSPISGHRSVSWYQQTPGQGLQFLFEYFSETQRNKGNFPGRFSGRQFSNSRSEMNVSTLELGDSALYLCASSNQEAQYFGPGTRLLVL.